This is a list of T cell receptor beta chains from one sample in a study of T cells in Graves' hyperthyroidism and ophthalmopathy. TCRdb recomputed calls from the multiplex PCR reads with MiXCR, one row per CDR3 protein. The table has some 300,000 distinct CDR3 sequences, roughly 13% seen once. Sequencing input: blood. These receptors were obtained from a woman between 40 and 50 years old with Graves' hyperthyroidism. CDR3s include the opening cysteine and the closing phenylalanine or tryptophan. A D gene is named only where the DNA matches it firmly. Rows may omit the clone size; those that give it use once, few, many or a size class.

D	size	V	J	CDR3	DNA
NA	many	TRBV3-1	TRBJ2-1	CASSQPLLSYNEQFF	TGTGCCAGCAGCCAACCACTCCTCTCCTACAATGAGCAGTTCTTC
NA	many	TRBV7-9	TRBJ2-3	CASQKVGSLGADTQYF	TGTGCCAGTCAAAAGGTGGGCTCCCTCGGAGCAGATACGCAGTATTTT
NA	many	TRBV28	TRBJ2-1	CASSPRIDEQFF	TGTGCCAGCAGTCCACGGATCGATGAGCAGTTCTTC
NA	NA	TRBV5-4	TRBJ1-2	CASSLDVTTVGYTF	TGTGCCAGCAGCTTGGATGTGACCACGGTTGGCTACACCTTC
NA	many	TRBV28	TRBJ2-4	CASSDPVVDIEGIQYF	TGTGCCAGCAGTGATCCAGTCGTGGATATAGAAGGCATTCAGTACTTC
TRBD2	many	TRBV20-1	TRBJ2-1	CSALRTSGIAEQFF	TGCAGTGCTCTAAGGACTAGCGGGATCGCTGAGCAGTTCTTC
NA	NA	TRBV7-2	TRBJ1-5	CASSLGGRGNQPQHF	TGTGCCAGCAGCTTAGGGGGGCGCGGCAATCAGCCCCAGCATTTT
NA	few	TRBV12-3/TRBV12-4	TRBJ2-7	CASSLSAGEQYF	TGTGCCAGCAGTCTCTCGGCGGGGGAGCAGTACTTC
NA	many	TRBV11-3	TRBJ1-2	CASSQRIGQPRRTF	TGTGCCAGCAGCCAACGGATCGGACAGCCCAGGCGCACCTTC
NA	many	TRBV7-2	TRBJ1-1	CASSPMGARSQAFF	TGTGCCAGCAGCCCTATGGGGGCTAGATCTCAAGCTTTCTTT
TRBD2	many	TRBV10-3	TRBJ2-1	CAVDPGGNEQFF	TGTGCCGTAGACCCGGGGGGGAATGAGCAGTTCTTC
NA	many	TRBV24-1	TRBJ2-5	CATSDPGLQETQYF	TGTGCCACCAGTGACCCGGGGCTCCAAGAGACCCAGTACTTC
NA	NA	TRBV30	TRBJ2-3	CAWSVGLATTDTQYF	TGTGCCTGGAGCGTAGGGCTAGCGACTACAGATACGCAGTATTTT
NA	many	TRBV12-3/TRBV12-4	TRBJ2-7	CASSLAGGQASYEQYF	TGTGCCAGCAGTTTAGCGGGAGGACAGGCCTCCTACGAGCAGTACTTC
TRBD1	many	TRBV7-8	TRBJ1-1	CASSQQGANTEAFF	TGTGCCAGCAGCCAACAGGGGGCAAACACTGAAGCTTTCTTT
TRBD2	few	TRBV20-1	TRBJ2-3	CSASGGLDLKRLITDTQYF	TGCAGTGCTAGTGGGGGACTAGACCTTAAGAGACTTATCACAGATACGCAGTATTTT
NA	few	TRBV20-1	TRBJ2-7	CSVDSWSSYEQYF	TGCAGTGTGGACAGTTGGAGCTCCTACGAGCAGTACTTC
NA	many	TRBV27	TRBJ2-3	CASRRTGGDTQYF	TGTGCCAGCAGACGTACTGGGGGTGATACGCAGTATTTT
NA	few	TRBV7-9	TRBJ2-3	CASSLDRVQADTQYF	TGTGCCAGCAGCTTAGACCGGGTTCAGGCAGATACGCAGTATTTT
NA	many	TRBV20-1	TRBJ2-5	CSAPPPRRGRETQYF	TGCAGTGCTCCCCCGCCCCGCCGAGGGAGGGAGACCCAGTACTTC
NA	NA	TRBV28	TRBJ2-4	CASSTPALAKNIQYF	TGTGCCAGCTCAACCCCAGCTCTAGCCAAAAACATTCAGTACTTC
NA	many	TRBV29-1	TRBJ1-1	CSVAPQQNTEAFF	TGCAGCGTTGCCCCCCAACAGAACACTGAAGCTTTCTTT
NA	many	TRBV10-3	TRBJ2-5	CATISGETQYF	TGTGCCACCATATCGGGAGAGACCCAGTACTTC
NA	NA	TRBV6-2/TRBV6-3	TRBJ2-2	CASSYSPGATGELFF	TGTGCCAGCAGTTACTCTCCGGGAGCCACCGGGGAGCTGTTTTTT